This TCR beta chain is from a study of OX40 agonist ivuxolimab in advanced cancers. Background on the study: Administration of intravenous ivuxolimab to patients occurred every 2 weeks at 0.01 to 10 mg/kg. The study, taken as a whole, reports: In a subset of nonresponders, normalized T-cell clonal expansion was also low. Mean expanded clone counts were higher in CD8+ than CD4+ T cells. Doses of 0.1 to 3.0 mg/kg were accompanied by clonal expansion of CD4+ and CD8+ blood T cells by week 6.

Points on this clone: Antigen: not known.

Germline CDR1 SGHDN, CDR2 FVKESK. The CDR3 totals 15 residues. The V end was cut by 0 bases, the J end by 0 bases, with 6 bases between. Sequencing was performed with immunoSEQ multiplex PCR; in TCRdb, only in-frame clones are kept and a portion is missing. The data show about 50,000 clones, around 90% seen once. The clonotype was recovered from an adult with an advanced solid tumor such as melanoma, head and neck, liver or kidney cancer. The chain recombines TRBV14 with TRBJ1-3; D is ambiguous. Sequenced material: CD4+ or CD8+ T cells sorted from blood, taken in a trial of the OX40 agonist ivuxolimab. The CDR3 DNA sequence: TGTGCCAGCAGCCAAGACAGATACTCTGGAAACACCATATATTTT. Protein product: CASSQDRYSGNTIYF.